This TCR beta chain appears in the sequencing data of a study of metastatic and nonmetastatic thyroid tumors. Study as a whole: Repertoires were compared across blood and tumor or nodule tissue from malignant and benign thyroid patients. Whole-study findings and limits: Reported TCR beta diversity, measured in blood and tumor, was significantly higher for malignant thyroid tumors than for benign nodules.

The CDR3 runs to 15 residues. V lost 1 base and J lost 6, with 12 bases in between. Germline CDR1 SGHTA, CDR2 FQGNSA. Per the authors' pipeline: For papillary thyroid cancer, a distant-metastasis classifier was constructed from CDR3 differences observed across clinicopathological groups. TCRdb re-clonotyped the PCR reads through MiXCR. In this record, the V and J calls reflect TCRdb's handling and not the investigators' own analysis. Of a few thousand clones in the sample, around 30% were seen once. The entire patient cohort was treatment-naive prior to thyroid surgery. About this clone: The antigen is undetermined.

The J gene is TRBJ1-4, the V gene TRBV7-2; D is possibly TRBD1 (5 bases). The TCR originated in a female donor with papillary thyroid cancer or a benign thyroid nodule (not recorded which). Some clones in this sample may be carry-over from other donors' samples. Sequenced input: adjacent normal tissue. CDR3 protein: CASSLVVGDDEKLFF. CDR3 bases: TGTGCCAGCAGCTTAGTTGTGGGGGATGATGAAAAACTGTTTTTT.